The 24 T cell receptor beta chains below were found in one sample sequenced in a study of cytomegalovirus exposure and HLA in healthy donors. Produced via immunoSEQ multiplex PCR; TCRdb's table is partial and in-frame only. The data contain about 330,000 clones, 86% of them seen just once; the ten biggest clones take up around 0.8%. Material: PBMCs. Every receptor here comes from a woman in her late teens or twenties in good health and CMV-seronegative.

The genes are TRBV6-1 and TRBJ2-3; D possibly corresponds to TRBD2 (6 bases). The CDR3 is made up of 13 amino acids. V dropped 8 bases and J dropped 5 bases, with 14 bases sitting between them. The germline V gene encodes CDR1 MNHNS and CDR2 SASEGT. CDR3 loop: CASGGSAGDTQYF. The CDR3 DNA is TGTGCCAGCGGGGGGAGCGCTGGAGATACGCAGTATTTT.

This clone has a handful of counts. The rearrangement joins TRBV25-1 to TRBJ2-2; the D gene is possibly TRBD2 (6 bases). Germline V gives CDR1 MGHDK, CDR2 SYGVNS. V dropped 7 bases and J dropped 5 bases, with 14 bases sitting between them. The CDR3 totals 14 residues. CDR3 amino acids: CASTWGEATGELFF. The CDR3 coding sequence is TGTGCCAGCACCTGGGGGGAGGCGACCGGGGAGCTGTTTTTT.

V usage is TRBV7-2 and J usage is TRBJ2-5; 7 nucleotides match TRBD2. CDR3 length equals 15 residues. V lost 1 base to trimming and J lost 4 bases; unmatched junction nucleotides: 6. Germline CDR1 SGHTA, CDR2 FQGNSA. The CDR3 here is CASSLVQWGGETQYF. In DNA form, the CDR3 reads TGTGCCAGCAGCTTAGTTCAGTGGGGGGGAGAGACCCAGTACTTC.

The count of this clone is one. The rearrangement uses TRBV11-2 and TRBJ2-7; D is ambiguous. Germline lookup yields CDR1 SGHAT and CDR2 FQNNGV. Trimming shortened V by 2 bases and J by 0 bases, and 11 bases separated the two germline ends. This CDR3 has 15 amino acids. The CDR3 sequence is CASSLRLADSYEQYF. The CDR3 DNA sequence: TGTGCCAGCAGCTTAAGGCTGGCGGACTCCTACGAGCAGTACTTC.

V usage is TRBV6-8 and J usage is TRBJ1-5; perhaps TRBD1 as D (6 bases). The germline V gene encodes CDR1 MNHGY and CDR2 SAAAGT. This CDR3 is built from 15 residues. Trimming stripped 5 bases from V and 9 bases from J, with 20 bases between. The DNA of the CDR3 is TGTGCCAGCAGTATACGGGACACGGGACGGGGGCCCCAGCATTTT. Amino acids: CASSIRDTGRGPQHF.

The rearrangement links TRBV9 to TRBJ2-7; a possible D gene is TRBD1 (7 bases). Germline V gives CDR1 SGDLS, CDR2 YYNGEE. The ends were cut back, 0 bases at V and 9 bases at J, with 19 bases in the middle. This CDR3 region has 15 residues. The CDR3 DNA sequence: TGTGCCAGCAGCGTAGGGGGATCAGGGGGAGCGGGGCAGTACTTC. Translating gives CASSVGGSGGAGQYF. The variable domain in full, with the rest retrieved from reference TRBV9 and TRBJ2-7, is DSGVTQTPKHLITATGQRVTLRCSPRSGDLSVYWYQQSLDQGLQFLIQYYNGEERAKGNILERFSAQQFPDLHSELNLSSLELGDSALYFCASSVGGSGGAGQYFGPGTRLTVT.

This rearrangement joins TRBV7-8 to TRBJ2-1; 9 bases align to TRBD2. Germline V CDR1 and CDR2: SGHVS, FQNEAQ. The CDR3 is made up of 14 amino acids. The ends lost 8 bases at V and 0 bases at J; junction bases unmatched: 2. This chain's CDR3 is CASDSGSSYNEQFF. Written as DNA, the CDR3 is TGTGCCAGCGATAGCGGGAGCTCCTACAATGAGCAGTTCTTC.

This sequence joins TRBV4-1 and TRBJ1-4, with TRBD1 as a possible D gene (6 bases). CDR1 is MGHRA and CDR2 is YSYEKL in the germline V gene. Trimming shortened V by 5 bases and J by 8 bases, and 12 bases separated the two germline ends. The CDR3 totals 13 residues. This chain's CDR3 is CASSIRDKEKLFF. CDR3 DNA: TGCGCCAGCAGCATCCGGGACAAGGAAAAACTGTTTTTT.

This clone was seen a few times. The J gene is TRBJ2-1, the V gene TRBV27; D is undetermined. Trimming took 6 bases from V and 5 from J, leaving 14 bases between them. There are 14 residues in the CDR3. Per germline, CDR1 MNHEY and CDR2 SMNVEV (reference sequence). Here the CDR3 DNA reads TGTGCCAGCAGAACTGACTGGATTAACAATGAGCAGTTCTTC. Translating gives CASRTDWINNEQFF.

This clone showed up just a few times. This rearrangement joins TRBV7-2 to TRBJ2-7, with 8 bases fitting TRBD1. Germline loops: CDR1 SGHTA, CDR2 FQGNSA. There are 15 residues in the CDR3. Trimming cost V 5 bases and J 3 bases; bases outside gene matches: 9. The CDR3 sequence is CASSVTTGQVYEQYF. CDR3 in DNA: TGTGCCAGCAGCGTAACAACGGGACAGGTCTACGAGCAGTACTTC. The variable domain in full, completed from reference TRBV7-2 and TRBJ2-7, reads GAGVSQSPSNKVTEKGKDVELRCDPISGHTALYWYRQSLGQGLEFLIYFQGNSAPDKSGLPSDRFSAERTGGSVSTLTIQRTQQEDSAVYLCASSVTTGQVYEQYFGPGTRLTVT.

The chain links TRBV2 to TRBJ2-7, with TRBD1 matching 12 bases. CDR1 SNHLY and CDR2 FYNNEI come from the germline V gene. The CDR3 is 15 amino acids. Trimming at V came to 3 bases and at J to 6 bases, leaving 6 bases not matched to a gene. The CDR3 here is CASSEQGQGAGEQYF. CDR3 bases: TGTGCCAGCAGTGAGCAGGGACAGGGGGCCGGCGAGCAGTACTTC.

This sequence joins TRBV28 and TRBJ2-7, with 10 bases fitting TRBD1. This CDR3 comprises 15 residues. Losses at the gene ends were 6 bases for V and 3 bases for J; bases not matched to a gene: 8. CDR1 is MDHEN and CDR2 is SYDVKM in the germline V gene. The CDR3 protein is CASRQTGTGDYEQYF. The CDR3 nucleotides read TGTGCCAGCAGGCAAACCGGGACAGGGGACTACGAGCAGTACTTC.

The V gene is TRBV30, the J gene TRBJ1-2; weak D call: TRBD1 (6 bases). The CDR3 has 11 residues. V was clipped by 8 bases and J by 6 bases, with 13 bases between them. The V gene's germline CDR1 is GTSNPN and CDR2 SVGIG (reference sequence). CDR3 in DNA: TGTGCCACCAACAGGGCTGATGGCTACACCTTC. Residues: CATNRADGYTF.

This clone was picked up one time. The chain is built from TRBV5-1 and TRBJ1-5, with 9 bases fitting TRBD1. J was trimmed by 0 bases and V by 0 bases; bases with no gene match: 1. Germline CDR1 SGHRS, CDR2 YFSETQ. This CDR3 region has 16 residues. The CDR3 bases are TGCGCCAGCAGCTTGGAGGGACAGGGTAGCAATCAGCCCCAGCATTTT. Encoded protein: CASSLEGQGSNQPQHF. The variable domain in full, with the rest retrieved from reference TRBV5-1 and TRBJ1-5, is KAGVTQTPRYLIKTRGQQVTLSCSPISGHRSVSWYQQTPGQGLQFLFEYFSETQRNKGNFPGRFSGRQFSNSRSEMNVSTLELGDSALYLCASSLEGQGSNQPQHFGDGTRLSIL.

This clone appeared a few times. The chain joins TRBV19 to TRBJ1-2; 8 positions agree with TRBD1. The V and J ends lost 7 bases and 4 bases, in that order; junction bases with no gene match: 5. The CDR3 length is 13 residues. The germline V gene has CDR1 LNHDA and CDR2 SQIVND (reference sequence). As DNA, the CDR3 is TGTGCCAGTACTCATACAGGGGGCTATGGCTACACCTTC. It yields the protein CASTHTGGYGYTF.

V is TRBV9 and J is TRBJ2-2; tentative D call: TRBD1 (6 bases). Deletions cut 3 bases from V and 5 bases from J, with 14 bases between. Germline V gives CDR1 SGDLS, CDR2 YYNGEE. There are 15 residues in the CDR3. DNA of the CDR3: TGTGCCAGCAGCGCCCTCAGGGGTGGTACCGGGGAGCTGTTTTTT. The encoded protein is CASSALRGGTGELFF.

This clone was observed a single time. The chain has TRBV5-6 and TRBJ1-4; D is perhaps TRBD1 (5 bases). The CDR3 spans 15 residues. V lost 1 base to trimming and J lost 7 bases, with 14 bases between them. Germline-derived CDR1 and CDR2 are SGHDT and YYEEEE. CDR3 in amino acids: CASSLQNRGSEKLFF. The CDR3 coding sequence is TGTGCCAGCAGCTTGCAAAATAGGGGCTCTGAAAAACTGTTTTTT.

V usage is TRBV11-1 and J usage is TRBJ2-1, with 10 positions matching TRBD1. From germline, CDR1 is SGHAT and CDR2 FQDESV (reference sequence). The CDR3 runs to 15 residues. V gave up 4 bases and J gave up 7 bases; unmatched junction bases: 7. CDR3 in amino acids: CASSSGQGVYNEQFF. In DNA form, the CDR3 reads TGTGCCAGCAGCTCCGGACAGGGGGTGTATAATGAGCAGTTCTTC.

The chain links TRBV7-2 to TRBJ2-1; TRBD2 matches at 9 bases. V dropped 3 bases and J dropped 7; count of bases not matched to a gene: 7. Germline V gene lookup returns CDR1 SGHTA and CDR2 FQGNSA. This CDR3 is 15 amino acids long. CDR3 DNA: TGTGCCAGCAGCTTTGGGGCGGGAGGGCCGAATGAGCAGTTCTTC. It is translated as CASSFGAGGPNEQFF.

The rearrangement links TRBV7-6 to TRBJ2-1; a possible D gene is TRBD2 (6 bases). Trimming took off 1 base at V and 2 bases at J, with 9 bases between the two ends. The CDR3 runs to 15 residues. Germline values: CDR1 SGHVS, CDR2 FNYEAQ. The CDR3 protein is CASSLEVAAYNEQFF. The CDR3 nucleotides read TGTGCCAGCAGCTTAGAGGTAGCGGCCTACAATGAGCAGTTCTTC.

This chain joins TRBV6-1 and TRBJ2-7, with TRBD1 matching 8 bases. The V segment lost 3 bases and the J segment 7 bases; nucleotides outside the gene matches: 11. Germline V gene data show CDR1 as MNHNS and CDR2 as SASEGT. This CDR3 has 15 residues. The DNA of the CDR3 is TGTGCCAGCAGTGACTCCGGGACAGGTAGGGAAGAGCAGTACTTC. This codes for CASSDSGTGREEQYF.

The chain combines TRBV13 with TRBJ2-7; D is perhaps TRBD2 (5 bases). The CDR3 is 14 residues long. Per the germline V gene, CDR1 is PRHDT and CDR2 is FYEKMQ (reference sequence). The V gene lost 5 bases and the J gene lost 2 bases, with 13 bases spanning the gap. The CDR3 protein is CASSPRLKAYEQYF. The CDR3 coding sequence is TGTGCCAGCAGCCCTCGACTAAAGGCCTACGAGCAGTACTTC.

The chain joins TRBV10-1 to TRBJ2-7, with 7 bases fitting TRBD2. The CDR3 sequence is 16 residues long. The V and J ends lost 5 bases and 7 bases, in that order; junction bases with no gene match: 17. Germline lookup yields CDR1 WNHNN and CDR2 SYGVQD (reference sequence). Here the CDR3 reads CASSKVSGWDPGEQYF. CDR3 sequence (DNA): TGCGCCAGCAGTAAAGTTAGCGGGTGGGACCCGGGGGAGCAGTACTTC.

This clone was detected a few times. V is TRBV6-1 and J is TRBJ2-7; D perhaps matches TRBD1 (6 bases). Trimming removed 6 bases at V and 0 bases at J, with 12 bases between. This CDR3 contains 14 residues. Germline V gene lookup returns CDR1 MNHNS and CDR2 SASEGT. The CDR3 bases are TGTGCCAGCAGGGAACAGGGCAGCTCCTACGAGCAGTACTTC. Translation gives CASREQGSSYEQYF.